The present T cell receptor beta chain was sequenced within a study of cytomegalovirus exposure and HLA in healthy donors. The PCR was carried out with 60 Vbeta primers and 13 Jbeta primers. Using immunoSEQ multiplex PCR, the repertoire was profiled, and TCRdb retains in-frame clones only, with some absent. The repertoire holds approximately 170,000 clones, with around three quarters as singletons. A remark on this clone: Its antigen is currently unknown.

Germline CDR1 is SEHNR and CDR2 is FQNEAQ (reference sequence). V gave up 7 bases and J gave up 5 bases, with 14 bases separating them. CDR3 length equals 13 residues. Broader study findings: With later analysis, a missense DCLRE1C variant became linked to TCR beta V- and J-gene trimming. As confirmed in vitro, three CMV-associated chains were specific for CMV antigens.

The chain is built from TRBV7-9 and TRBJ2-5; possible D gene TRBD2, 6 bases. Sequences were obtained from PBMCs. This TCR derives from a middle-aged man in good health and CMV-seronegative. DNA for the CDR3: TGTGCCAGCAAGAGACTAGTCTTTGAGACCCAGTACTTC. Protein: CASKRLVFETQYF.